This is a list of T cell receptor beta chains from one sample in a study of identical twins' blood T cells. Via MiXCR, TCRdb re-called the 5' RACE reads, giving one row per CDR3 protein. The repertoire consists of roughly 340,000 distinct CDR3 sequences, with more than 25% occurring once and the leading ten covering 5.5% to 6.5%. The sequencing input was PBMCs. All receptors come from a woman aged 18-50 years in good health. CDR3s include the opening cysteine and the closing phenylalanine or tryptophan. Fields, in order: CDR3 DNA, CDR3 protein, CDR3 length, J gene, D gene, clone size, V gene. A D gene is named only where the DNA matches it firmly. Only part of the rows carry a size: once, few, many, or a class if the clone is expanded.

TGCAGCGCGCCATTAACACAGGGGGCTCATGGCTACACCTTC,CSAPLTQGAHGYTF,14,TRBJ1-2,TRBD1,few,TRBV29-1
TGTGCCAGCAGTTTACTTGACAGGGCAACTAATGAAAAACTGTTTTTT,CASSLLDRATNEKLFF,16,TRBJ1-4,TRBD1,few,TRBV28
TGTGCCAGCAGCTTCGGAGCGGGAGGGCGAGATACGCAGTATTTT,CASSFGAGGRDTQYF,15,TRBJ2-3,TRBD2,-,TRBV7-2
TGTGCCAGCAGTTACTCAGGGGGACTTAGTACCTATGGCTACACCTTC,CASSYSGGLSTYGYTF,16,TRBJ1-2,-,-,TRBV6-5
TGCGCCAGCAGCTGGGACCGTAACACCGGGGAGCTGTTTTTT,CASSWDRNTGELFF,14,TRBJ2-2,-,few,TRBV5-1
TGTGCCAGCAGACCCGCCGGGACAGATTCCTACGAGCAGTACTTC,CASRPAGTDSYEQYF,15,TRBJ2-7,TRBD1,few,TRBV5-5
TGCAGCGCCTCCGGGACTGAAGCTTTCTTT,CSASGTEAFF,10,TRBJ1-1,-,few,TRBV29-1
TGTGCCAGCAGTGAAAGGCTTCAGCGGGGGACAGATACGCAGTATTTT,CASSERLQRGTDTQYF,16,TRBJ2-3,TRBD2,few,TRBV2
TGCGCCAGCAGCTTTATGACTAGCGGGACGGACAATGAGCAGTTCTTC,CASSFMTSGTDNEQFF,16,TRBJ2-1,TRBD2,-,TRBV5-1
TGCAGTGCTAGAGACGGGACTAGGGTGGCAGATACGCAGTATTTT,CSARDGTRVADTQYF,15,TRBJ2-3,TRBD2,few,TRBV20-1
TGCAGTGCTACTGAGCGGGGGGTGGATGAGCAGTTCTTC,CSATERGVDEQFF,13,TRBJ2-1,TRBD2,-,TRBV20-1
TGTGCCAGCAGTGTCAGGGCTACCACTGAAGCTTTCTTT,CASSVRATTEAFF,13,TRBJ1-1,-,-,TRBV6-1
TGCAGTGCTCGTTTTGCCCGACAGGTAACTGAAGCTTTCTTT,CSARFARQVTEAFF,14,TRBJ1-1,-,few,TRBV20-1
TGTGCTTCTTCACTAGCGGGAGGGGCGGATACGCAGTATTTT,CASSLAGGADTQYF,14,TRBJ2-3,TRBD2,few,TRBV7-9
TGTGCCAGCAGCTCTACCGACAGGGAGAGGAACATTCAGTACTTC,CASSSTDRERNIQYF,15,TRBJ2-4,TRBD1,-,TRBV4-1
TGTGCCACCCCTCGAGGGGGCAATCAGCCCCAGCATTTT,CATPRGGNQPQHF,13,TRBJ1-5,-,few,TRBV19
TGTGCCAGCAGTTGGTCTAGCGGGGCCTACGAGCAGTACTTC,CASSWSSGAYEQYF,14,TRBJ2-7,TRBD2,few,TRBV27
TGTGCCAGCAGTGAATTATCGCTAGGCGAGCAGTTCTTC,CASSELSLGEQFF,13,TRBJ2-1,-,few,TRBV25-1
TGCGCCAGCAGCCAAAACGAGGGCACCTACAATGAGCAGTTCTTC,CASSQNEGTYNEQFF,15,TRBJ2-1,-,-,TRBV4-3
TGTGCCATCAGTGACGCCGGGAACACTGAAGCTTTCTTT,CAISDAGNTEAFF,13,TRBJ1-1,-,-,TRBV10-3
TGTGCCAGCAGCCAATATGGGGCGAACACTGAAGCTTTCTTT,CASSQYGANTEAFF,14,TRBJ1-1,-,-,TRBV3-1
TGTGCCAGCAGTTTCGACCCGGGGAATCCCCAGCATTTT,CASSFDPGNPQHF,13,TRBJ1-5,-,-,TRBV27